The present T cell receptor beta chain was sequenced within a study of monozygotic twins with inflammatory bowel disease. Study outcomes and limitations: Telling different T cell subtypes apart from each other was not possible. Patient-to-patient differences in immunosuppressive treatment may have added variability to the repertoires.

With respect to this clonotype: What it binds is unknown.

TCRdb re-called the 5' RACE reads and shows each CDR3 protein once, DNA omitted. In all, the sample yields over 200,000 distinct CDR3 sequences. Germline assignment: CDR1 MNHEY and CDR2 SVGAGI. CDR3 length: 14 amino acids. The sample consisted of blood. The sequence was obtained from a human donor with ulcerative colitis or Crohn's disease, or a healthy co-twin of an affected twin (not recorded which). This chain links TRBV6-5 with TRBJ2-5; TCRdb gives TRBD1 as the D gene, but with no DNA this cannot be confirmed. This CDR3 is CASSYGGAKETQYF.